This T cell receptor (beta chain) appears in the sequencing data of a study of blood T cell repertoires in COVID-19. Looking at the study overall: Samples came from the United States, Italy and Spain, spanning acute and convalescent COVID-19. In each case, the material was cDNA or gDNA derived from T cells, B-cell-depleted T cells, or PBMCs.

The CDR3 is 9 residues long. Trimming took off 3 bases at V and 5 bases at J, with 2 bases between the two ends. Germline assignment: CDR1 DFQATT and CDR2 SNEGSKA (reference sequence). Method: immunoSEQ multiplex PCR; TCRdb's copy keeps in-frame clones and lacks some. Seen here are under 250,000 clones, over 80% observed once, and the top ten hold roughly 27%. The J gene is TRBJ2-7, the V gene TRBV20-1; unclear D gene. Sequencing was performed on peripheral blood. This TCR came from a man aged 40-55 years with acute or convalescent COVID-19. CDR3 bases: TGCAGTGCTAGCGACGAGCAGTACTTC. Translating it yields CSASDEQYF.